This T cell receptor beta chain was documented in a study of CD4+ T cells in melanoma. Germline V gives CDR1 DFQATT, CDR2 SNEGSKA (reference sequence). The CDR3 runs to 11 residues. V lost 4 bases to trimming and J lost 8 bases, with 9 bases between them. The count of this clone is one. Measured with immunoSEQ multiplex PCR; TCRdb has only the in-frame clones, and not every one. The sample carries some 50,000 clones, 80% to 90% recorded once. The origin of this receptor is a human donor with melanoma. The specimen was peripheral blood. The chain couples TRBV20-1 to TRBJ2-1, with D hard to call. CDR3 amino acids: CSAMVAHEQFF. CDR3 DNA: TGCAGTGCTATGGTCGCACATGAGCAGTTCTTC.